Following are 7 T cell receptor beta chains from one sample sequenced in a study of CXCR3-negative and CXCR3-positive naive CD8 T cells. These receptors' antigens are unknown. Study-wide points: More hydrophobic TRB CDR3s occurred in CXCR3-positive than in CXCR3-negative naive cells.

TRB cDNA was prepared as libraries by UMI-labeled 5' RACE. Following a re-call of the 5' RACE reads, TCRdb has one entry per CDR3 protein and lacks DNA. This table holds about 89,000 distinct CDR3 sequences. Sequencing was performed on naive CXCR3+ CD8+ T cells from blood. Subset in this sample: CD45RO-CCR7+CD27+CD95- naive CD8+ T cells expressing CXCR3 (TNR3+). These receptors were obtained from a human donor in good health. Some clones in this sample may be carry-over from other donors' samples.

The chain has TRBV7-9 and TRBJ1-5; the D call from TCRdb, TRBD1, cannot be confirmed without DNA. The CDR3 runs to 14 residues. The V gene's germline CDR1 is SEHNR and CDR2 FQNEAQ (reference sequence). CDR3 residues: CASSPPGEDQPQHF.

CDR3 region: CSAQRTGEDSPLHF. The chain has TRBV20-1 and TRBJ1-6; TCRdb selects TRBD1, and the lack of DNA leaves this call unchecked. This CDR3 spans 14 amino acids. Germline V gene data show CDR1 as DFQATT and CDR2 as SNEGSKA (reference sequence).

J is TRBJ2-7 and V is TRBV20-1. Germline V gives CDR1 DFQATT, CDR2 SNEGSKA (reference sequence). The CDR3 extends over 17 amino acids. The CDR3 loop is CSARDWILQSETYEQYF.

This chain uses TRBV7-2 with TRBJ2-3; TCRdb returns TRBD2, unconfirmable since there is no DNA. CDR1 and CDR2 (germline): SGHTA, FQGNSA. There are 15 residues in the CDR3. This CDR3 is CASSSLRPVVDTQYF.

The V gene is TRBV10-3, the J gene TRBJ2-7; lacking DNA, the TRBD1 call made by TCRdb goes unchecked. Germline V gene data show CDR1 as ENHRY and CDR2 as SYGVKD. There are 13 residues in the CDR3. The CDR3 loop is CSTSQARDYEQYF.

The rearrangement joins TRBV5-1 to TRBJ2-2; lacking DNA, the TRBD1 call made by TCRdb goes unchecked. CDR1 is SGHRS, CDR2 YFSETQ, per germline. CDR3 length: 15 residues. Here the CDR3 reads CASSPLGQAYGELFF.

CDR3 region: CASKPSDGSFYGYTF. The chain carries TRBV27 and TRBJ1-2. The CDR3 is made up of 15 amino acids. Germline V gene lookup returns CDR1 MNHEY and CDR2 SMNVEV (reference sequence).